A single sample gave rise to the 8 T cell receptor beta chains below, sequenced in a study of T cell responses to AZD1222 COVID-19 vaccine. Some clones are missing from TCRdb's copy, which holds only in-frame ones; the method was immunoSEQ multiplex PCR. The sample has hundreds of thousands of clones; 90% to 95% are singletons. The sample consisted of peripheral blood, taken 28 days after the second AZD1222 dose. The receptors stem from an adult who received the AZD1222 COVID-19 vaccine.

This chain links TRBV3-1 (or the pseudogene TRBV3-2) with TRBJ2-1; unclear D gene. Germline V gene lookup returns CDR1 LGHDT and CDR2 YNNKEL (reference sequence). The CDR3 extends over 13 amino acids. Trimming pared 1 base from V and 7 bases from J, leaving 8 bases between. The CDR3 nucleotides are TGTGCCAGCAGCCAAGGTGGTGGAAATGAGCAGTTCTTC. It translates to CASSQGGGNEQFF.

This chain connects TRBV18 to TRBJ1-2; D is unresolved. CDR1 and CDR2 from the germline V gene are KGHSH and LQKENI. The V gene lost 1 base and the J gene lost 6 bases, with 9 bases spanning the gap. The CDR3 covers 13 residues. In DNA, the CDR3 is TGTGCCAGCTCACCACGGGCAGCCGATGGCTACACCTTC. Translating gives CASSPRAADGYTF.

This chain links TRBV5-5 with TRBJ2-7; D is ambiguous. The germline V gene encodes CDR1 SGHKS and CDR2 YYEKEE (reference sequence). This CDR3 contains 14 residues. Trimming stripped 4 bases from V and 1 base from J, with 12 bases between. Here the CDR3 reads CASSLTGSSYEQYF. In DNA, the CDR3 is TGTGCCAGCAGCCTTACTGGCAGTTCCTACGAGCAGTACTTC.

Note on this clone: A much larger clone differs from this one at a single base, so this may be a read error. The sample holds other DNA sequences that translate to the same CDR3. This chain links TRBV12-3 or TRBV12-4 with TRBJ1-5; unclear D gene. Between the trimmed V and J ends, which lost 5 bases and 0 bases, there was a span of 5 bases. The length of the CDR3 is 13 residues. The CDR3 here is CASSPYSNQPQHF. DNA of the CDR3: TGTGCCAGCAGTCCGTATAGCAATCAGCCCCAGCATTTT.

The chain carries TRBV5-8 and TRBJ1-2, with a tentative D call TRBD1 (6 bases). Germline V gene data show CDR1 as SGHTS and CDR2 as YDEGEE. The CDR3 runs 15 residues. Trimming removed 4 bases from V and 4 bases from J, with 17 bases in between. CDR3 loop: CASSTGAGEGYGYTF. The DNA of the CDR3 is TGTGCCAGCAGCACCGGGGCAGGGGAAGGCTATGGCTACACCTTC. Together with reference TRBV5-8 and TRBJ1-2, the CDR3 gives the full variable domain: EAGVTQSPTHLIKTRGQQATLRCSPISGHTSVYWYQQALGLGLQFLLWYDEGEERNRGNFPPRFSGRQFPNYSSELNVNALELEDSALYLCASSTGAGEGYGYTFGSGTRLTVV.

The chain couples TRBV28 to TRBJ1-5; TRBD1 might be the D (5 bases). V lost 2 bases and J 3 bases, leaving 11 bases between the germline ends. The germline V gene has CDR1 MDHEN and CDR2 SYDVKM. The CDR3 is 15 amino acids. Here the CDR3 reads CASSLAGRINQPQHF. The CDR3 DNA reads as TGTGCCAGCAGTTTAGCAGGGAGAATCAATCAGCCCCAGCATTTT.

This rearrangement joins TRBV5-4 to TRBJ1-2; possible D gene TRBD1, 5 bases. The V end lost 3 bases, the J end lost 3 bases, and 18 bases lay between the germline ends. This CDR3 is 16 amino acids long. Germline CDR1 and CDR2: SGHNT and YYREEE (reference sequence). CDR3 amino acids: CASSWGGAGSYYGYTF. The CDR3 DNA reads TGTGCCAGCAGCTGGGGAGGAGCAGGGTCTTACTATGGCTACACCTTC.

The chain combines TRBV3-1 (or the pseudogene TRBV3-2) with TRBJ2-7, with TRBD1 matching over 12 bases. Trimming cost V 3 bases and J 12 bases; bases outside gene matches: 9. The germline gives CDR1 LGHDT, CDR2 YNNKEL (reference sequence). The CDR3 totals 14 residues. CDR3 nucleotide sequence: TGTGCCAGCAGCCATGGAAGGGACAGGGGGCGGCTGTACTTC. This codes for CASSHGRDRGRLYF.